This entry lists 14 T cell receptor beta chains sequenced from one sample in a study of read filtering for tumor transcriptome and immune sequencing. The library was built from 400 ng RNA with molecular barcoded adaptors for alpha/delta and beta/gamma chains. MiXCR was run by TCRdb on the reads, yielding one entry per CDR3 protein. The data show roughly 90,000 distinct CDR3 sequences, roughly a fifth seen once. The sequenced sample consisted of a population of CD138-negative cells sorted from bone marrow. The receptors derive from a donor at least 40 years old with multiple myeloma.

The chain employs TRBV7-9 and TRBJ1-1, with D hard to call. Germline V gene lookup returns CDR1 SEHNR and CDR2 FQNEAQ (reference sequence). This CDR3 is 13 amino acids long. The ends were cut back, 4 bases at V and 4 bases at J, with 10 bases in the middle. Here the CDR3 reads CASSSGVSTEAFF. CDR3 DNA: TGTGCCAGCAGCTCTGGGGTGAGCACTGAAGCTTTCTTT.

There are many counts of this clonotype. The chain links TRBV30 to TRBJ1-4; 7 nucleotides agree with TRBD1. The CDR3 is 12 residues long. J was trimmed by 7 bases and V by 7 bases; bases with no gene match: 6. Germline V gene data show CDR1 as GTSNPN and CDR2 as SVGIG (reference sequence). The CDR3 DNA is TGTGCCTCGTACAGGGGAGGTGAAAAACTGTTTTTT. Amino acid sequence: CASYRGGEKLFF. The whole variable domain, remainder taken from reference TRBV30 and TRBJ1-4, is SQTIHQWPATLVQPVGSPLSLECTVEGTSNPNLYWYRQAAGRGLQLLFYSVGIGQISSEVPQNLSASRPQDRQFILSSKKLLLSDSGFYLCASYRGGEKLFFGSGTQLSVL.

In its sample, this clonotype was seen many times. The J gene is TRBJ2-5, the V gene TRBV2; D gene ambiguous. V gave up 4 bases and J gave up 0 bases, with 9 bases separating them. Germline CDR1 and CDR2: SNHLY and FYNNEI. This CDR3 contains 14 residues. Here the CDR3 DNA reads TGTGCCAGCAGTGCTGTGTCAGACCAAGAGACCCAGTACTTC. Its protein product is CASSAVSDQETQYF.

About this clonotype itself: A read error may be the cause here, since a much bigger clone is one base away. The CDR3 here is CSAIDNSGNTEAFF. DNA for the CDR3: TGCAGTGCGATCGACAACTCTGGGAACACTGAAGCTTTCTTT. The V call is TRBV20-1, the J call TRBJ1-1; unclear D gene. This CDR3 is built from 14 residues. The V end was cut by 6 bases, the J end by 1 base, with 15 bases between. Germline loops: CDR1 DFQATT, CDR2 SNEGSKA (reference sequence).

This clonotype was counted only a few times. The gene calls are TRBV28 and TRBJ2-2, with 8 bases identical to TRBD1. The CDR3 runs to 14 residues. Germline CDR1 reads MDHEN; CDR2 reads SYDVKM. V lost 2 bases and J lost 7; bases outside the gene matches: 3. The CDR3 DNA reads TGTGCCAGCAGTTTAGGACAGGGCCTCGGGGAGCTGTTTTTT. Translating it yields CASSLGQGLGELFF.

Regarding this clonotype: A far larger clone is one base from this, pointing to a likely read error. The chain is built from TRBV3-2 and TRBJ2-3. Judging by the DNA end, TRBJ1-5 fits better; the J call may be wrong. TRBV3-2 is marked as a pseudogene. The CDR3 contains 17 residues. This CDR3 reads CASSQGWQVYDTDTQHF. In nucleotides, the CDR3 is TGTGCCAGCAGCCAAGGATGGCAGGTGTATGACACAGATACGCAGCATTTT.

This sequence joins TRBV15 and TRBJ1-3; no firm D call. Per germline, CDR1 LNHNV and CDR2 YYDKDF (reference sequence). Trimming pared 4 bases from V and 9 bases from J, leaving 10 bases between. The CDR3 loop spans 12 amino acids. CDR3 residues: CATSISGTTIYF. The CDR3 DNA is TGTGCCACCAGCATTTCAGGTACCACCATATATTTT.

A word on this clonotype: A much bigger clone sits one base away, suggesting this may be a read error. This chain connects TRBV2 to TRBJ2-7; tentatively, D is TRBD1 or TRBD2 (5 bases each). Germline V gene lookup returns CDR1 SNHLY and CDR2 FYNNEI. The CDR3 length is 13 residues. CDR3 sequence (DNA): TGTGCCAGCAGTGGAGAAGGGCAAGGGGAGCGGTACTTC. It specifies CASSGEGQGERYF.

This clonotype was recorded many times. This CDR3 is CSVGGQGYGYTF. The CDR3 DNA reads as TGCAGCGTTGGGGGACAGGGGTATGGCTACACCTTC. The rearrangement uses TRBV29-1 and TRBJ1-2; 10 bases are shared with TRBD1. The trim removed 4 bases at V and 5 bases at J, leaving 1 base unmatched. This CDR3 has 12 residues. Germline V gives CDR1 SQVTM, CDR2 ANQGSEA.

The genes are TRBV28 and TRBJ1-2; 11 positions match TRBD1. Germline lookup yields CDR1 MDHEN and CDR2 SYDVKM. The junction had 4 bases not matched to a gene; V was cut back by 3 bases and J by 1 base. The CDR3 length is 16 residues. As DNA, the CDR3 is TGTGCCAGCAGTTTCAGGACAGGGGGCGTTAACTATGGCTACACCTTC. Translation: CASSFRTGGVNYGYTF.

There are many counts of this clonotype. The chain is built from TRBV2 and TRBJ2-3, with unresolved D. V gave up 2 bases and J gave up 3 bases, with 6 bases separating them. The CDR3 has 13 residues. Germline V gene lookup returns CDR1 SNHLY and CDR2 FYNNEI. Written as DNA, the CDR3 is TGTGCCAGCAGTGAACGGCGTACAGATACGCAGTATTTT. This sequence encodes CASSERRTDTQYF. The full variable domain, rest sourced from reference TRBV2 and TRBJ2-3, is EPEVTQTPSHQVTQMGQEVILRCVPISNHLYFYWYRQILGQKVEFLVSFYNNEISEKSEIFDDQFSVERPDGSNFTLKIRSTKLEDSAMYFCASSERRTDTQYFGPGTRLTVL.

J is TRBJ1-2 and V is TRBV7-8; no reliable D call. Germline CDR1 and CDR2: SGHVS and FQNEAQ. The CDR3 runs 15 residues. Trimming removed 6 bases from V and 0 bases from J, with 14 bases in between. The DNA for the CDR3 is TGTGCCAGCAGTTCTTCCGGGAGAGCTAACTATGGCTACACCTTC. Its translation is CASSSSGRANYGYTF. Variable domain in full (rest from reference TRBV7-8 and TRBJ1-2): GAGVSQSPRYKVAKRGQDVALRCDPISGHVSLFWYQQALGQGPEFLTYFQNEAQLDKSGLPSDRFFAERPEGSVSTLKIQRTQQEDSAVYLCASSSSGRANYGYTFGSGTRLTVV.

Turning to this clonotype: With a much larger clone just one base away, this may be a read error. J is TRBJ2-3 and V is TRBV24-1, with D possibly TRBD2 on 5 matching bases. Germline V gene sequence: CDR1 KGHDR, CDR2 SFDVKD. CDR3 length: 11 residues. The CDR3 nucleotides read TGTGCCACCGGAGGCACAGATGCGCAGTATTTT. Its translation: CATGGTDAQYF.

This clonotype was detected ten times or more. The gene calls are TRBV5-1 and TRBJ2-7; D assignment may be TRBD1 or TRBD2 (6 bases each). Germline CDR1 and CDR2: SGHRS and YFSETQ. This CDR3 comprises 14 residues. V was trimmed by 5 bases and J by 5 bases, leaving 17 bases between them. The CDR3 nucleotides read TGCGCCAGCAGGGACGGGGGCGCATCACACGAGCAGTACTTC. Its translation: CASRDGGASHEQYF.